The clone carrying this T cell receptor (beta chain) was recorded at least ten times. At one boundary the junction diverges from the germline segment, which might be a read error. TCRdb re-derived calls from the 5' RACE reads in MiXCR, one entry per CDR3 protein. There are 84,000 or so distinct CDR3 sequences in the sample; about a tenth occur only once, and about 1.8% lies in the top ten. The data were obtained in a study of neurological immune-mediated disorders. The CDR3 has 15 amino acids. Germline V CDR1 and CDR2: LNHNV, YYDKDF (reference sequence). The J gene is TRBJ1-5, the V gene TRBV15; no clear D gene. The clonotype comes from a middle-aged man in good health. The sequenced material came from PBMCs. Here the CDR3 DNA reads TGTGCCACCAGCAGAGATAGCGCTCCATCGGACCGGAAATTTTTT. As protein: CATSRDSAPSDRKFF.